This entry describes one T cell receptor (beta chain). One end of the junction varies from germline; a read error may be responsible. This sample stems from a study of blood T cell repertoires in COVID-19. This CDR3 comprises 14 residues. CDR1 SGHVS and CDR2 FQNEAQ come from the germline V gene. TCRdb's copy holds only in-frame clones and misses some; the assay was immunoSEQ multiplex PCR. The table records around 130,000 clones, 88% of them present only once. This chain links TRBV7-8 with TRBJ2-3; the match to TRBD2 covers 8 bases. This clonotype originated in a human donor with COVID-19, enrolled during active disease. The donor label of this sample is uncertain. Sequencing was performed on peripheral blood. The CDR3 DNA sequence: TGTGCCAGCAGCTTAGCGAGTATCGGGACTAGTCCCCATTTT. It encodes CASSLASIGTSPHF.